This TCR beta chain was recovered during a study of long-term antiretroviral therapy in people with HIV. Investigators performed immunoSEQ version v3.0 at survey level. TCRdb's table, derived via immunoSEQ multiplex PCR, lists solely in-frame clones and lacks some. The table shows 30,000 to 35,000 clones, with roughly 94% occurring only once. The CDR3 is 13 amino acids. Germline CDR1 and CDR2: LNHDA and SQIVND (reference sequence). Trimming removed 5 bases at V and 4 bases at J, with 8 bases between. The receptor was derived from a woman aged 45-65 years with HIV. V gene TRBV19 combines with J gene TRBJ2-2, with D unresolved. The specimen was unsorted PBMCs, collected approximately 5 years after starting antiretroviral therapy. CDR3 nucleotide sequence: TGTGCCAGTAGTTTCCGGGTCACCGGGGAGCTGTTTTTT. Its protein product is CASSFRVTGELFF.